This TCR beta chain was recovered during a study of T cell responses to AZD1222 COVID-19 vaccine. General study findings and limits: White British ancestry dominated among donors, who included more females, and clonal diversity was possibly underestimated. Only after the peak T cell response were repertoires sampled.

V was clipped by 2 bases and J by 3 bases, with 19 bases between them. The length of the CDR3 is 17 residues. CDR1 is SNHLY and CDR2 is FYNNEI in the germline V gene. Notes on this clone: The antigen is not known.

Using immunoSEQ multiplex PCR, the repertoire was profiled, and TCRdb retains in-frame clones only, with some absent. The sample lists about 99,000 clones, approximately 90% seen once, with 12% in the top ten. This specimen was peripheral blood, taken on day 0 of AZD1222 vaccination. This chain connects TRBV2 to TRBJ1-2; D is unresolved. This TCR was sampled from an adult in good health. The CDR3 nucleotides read TGTGCCAGCAGTGAACCCCGCCTTCCAACCTTCGACTATGGCTACACCTTC. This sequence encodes CASSEPRLPTFDYGYTF.